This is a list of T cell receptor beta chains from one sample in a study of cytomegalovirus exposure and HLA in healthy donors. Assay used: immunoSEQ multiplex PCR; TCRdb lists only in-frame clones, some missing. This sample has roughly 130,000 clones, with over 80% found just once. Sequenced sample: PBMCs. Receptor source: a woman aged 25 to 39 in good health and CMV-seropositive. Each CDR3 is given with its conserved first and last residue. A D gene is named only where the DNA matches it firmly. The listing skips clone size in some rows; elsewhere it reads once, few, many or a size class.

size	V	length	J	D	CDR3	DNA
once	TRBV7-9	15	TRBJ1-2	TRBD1	CASSRGQGPNYGYTF	TGTGCCAGCAGCCGTGGACAGGGGCCGAACTATGGCTACACCTTC
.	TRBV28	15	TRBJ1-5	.	CASSSGTSANQPQHF	TGTGCCAGCAGTTCCGGGACATCGGCTAATCAGCCCCAGCATTTT
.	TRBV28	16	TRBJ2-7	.	CASSLGPRVSSYEQYF	TGTGCCAGCAGTTTAGGTCCCCGGGTGAGCTCCTACGAGCAGTACTTC
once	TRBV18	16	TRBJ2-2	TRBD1	CASSRQGAPNTGELFF	TGTGCCAGCTCACGTCAGGGGGCCCCGAACACCGGGGAGCTGTTTTTT
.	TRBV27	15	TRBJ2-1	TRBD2	CASSRAGRTYNEQFF	TGTGCCAGCAGCCGAGCGGGGAGGACCTACAATGAGCAGTTCTTC
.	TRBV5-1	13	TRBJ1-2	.	CASSLNTDRGYTF	TGCGCCAGCAGCTTAAACACCGACAGGGGCTACACCTTC
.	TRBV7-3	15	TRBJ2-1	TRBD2	CASSLGAGGPREQFF	TGTGCCAGCAGCTTGGGAGCGGGAGGGCCGAGGGAGCAGTTCTTC
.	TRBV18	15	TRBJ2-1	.	CASSPSGVPYNEQFF	TGTGCCAGCTCACCTTCAGGGGTTCCCTACAATGAGCAGTTCTTC
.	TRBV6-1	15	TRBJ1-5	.	CASSLAEYSNQPQHF	TGTGCCAGCAGCCTCGCAGAATATAGCAATCAGCCCCAGCATTTT
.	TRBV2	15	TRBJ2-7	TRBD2	CASSGSGRFSYEQYF	TGTGCCAGCAGCGGGAGCGGGAGGTTCTCCTACGAGCAGTACTTC
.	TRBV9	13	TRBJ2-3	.	CASSVGRVHTQYF	TGTGCCAGCAGCGTAGGCAGGGTTCATACGCAGTATTTT
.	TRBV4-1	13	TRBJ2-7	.	CASSQVDSREQYF	TGCGCCAGCAGCCAAGTGGACAGTCGCGAGCAGTACTTC
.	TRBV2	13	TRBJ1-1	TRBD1	CASSRTGGTEAFF	TGTGCCAGCAGTCGGACAGGGGGGACTGAAGCTTTCTTT
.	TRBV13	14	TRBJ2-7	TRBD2	CASRLAGRTYEQYF	TGTGCCAGCAGGCTAGCGGGGCGAACCTACGAGCAGTACTTC
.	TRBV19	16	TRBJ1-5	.	CASSMVAVNSNQPQHF	TGTGCCAGTAGTATGGTCGCAGTTAATAGCAATCAGCCCCAGCATTTT
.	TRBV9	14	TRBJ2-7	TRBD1	CASSDGTGGLEQYF	TGTGCCAGCAGCGACGGGACAGGGGGCTTAGAGCAGTACTTC
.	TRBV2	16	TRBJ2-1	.	CASSESGSGSYNEQFF	TGTGCCAGCAGTGAGTCCGGGAGTGGTTCCTACAATGAGCAGTTCTTC
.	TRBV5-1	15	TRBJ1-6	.	CASSFGTGGDSPLHF	TGCGCCAGCAGCTTCGGTACGGGCGGGGATTCACCCCTCCACTTT
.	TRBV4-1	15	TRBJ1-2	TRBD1	CASSQEDRGVYGYTF	TGCGCCAGCAGCCAAGAAGACAGGGGGGTCTATGGCTACACCTTC
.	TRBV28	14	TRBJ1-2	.	CASGRVRPNYGYTF	TGTGCCAGCGGGAGGGTTCGACCTAACTATGGCTACACCTTC
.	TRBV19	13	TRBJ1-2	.	CASSRDLNYGYTF	TGTGCCAGTAGCCGGGACTTAAACTATGGCTACACCTTC
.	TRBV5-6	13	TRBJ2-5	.	CASRPGSGETQYF	TGTGCCAGCAGGCCCGGGAGCGGGGAGACCCAGTACTTC
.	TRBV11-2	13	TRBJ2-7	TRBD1	CASSLDLDRLQYF	TGTGCCAGCAGCTTAGACCTGGACAGGCTTCAGTACTTC
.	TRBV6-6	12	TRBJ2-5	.	CASSYRGETQYF	TGTGCCAGCAGTTACAGGGGAGAGACCCAGTACTTC
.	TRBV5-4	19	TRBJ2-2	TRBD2	CASSLGLGATSGRSGELFF	TGTGCCAGCAGCTTAGGTCTGGGGGCGACTAGCGGGAGATCCGGGGAGCTGTTTTTT
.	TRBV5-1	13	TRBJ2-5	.	CASSFPGQETQYF	TGCGCCAGCAGCTTCCCAGGGCAAGAGACCCAGTACTTC
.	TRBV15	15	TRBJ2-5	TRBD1	CATSRGDRGDETQYF	TGTGCCACCAGCAGAGGGGACAGGGGCGATGAGACCCAGTACTTC
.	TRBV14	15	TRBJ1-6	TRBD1	CASSQEQGMNSPLHF	TGTGCCAGCAGCCAAGAACAGGGGATGAATTCACCCCTCCACTTT
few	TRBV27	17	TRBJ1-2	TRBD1	CASSFRDRGRHIRGYTF	TGTGCCAGCAGTTTCCGGGACAGGGGGCGGCATATTCGTGGCTACACCTTC
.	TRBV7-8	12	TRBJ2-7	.	CASSRTAYEQYF	TGTGCCAGCAGCCGGACAGCCTACGAGCAGTACTTC
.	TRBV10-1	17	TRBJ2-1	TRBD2	CASSDLSGGAIVNEQFF	TGCGCCAGCAGTGACCTAAGCGGGGGGGCCATCGTAAATGAGCAGTTCTTC
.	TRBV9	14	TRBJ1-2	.	CASSLWGDLGGYTF	TGTGCCAGCAGTCTTTGGGGGGATTTGGGTGGCTACACCTTC
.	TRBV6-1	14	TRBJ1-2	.	CASSGPGEAEGYTF	TGTGCCAGCAGTGGCCCCGGCGAGGCAGAGGGCTACACCTTC
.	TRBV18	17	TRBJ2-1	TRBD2	CASSLTTSGSSYNEQFF	TGTGCCAGCTCACTGACGACTAGCGGGAGCTCCTACAATGAGCAGTTCTTC
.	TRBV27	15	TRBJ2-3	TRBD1	CASRDDRERTDTQYF	TGTGCCAGCAGGGATGACAGGGAGAGGACAGATACGCAGTATTTT
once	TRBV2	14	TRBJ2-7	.	CASSEGLSGYEQYF	TGTGCCAGCAGTGAAGGGCTTAGCGGCTACGAGCAGTACTTC
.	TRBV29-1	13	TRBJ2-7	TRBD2	CSVRTSGFNEQYF	TGCAGCGTCCGGACTAGCGGTTTTAACGAGCAGTACTTC
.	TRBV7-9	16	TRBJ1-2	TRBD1	CASSAPDRGRNYGYTF	TGTGCCAGCAGCGCTCCGGACAGGGGTCGGAACTATGGCTACACCTTC
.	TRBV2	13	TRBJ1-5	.	CASSEGHRQPQHF	TGTGCCAGCAGTGAGGGGCACAGACAGCCCCAGCATTTT
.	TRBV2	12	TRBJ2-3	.	CASPGSRDTQYF	TGTGCCAGCCCAGGGTCTCGAGATACGCAGTATTTT
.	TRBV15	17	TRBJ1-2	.	CATSRGAGDAPPYGYTF	TGTGCCACCAGCAGAGGGGCAGGGGACGCCCCTCCCTATGGCTACACCTTC
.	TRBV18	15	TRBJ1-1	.	CASSLGGPKGTEAFF	TGTGCCAGCTCACTAGGAGGGCCTAAAGGCACTGAAGCTTTCTTT
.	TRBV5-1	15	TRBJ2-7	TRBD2	CASSLASGGTYEQYF	TGCGCCAGCAGCTTGGCTAGCGGGGGGACCTACGAGCAGTACTTC
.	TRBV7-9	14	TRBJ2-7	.	CASTSGQGTYEQYF	TGTGCCAGCACCTCCGGGCAGGGGACCTACGAGCAGTACTTC
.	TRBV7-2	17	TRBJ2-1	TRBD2	CASSATSGRARYNEQFF	TGTGCCAGCAGCGCCACTAGCGGGAGGGCCAGGTACAATGAGCAGTTCTTC
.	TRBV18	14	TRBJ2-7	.	CASSPGHVSYEQYF	TGTGCCAGCTCACCTGGACATGTCTCCTACGAGCAGTACTTC
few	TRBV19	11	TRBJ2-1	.	CASSISNEQFF	TGTGCCAGTAGTATATCAAATGAGCAGTTCTTC
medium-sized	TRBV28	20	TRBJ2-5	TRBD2	CASSLFLKREGPEYQETQYF	TGTGCCAGCAGTTTATTTTTGAAGCGGGAGGGCCCTGAGTACCAAGAGACCCAGTACTTC
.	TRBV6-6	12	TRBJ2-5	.	CASSSGRETQYF	TGTGCCAGCAGTTCCGGTCGCGAGACCCAGTACTTC
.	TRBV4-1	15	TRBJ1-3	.	CASSRMGLPLNTIYF	TGCGCCAGCAGCCGCATGGGCCTTCCGCTAAACACCATATATTTT
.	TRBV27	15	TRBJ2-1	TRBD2	CASSFLAGGYNEQFF	TGTGCCAGCAGTTTTTTAGCGGGGGGCTACAATGAGCAGTTCTTC
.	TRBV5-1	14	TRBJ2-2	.	CASSERPNTGELFF	TGCGCCAGCAGTGAGCGGCCCAACACCGGGGAGCTGTTTTTT
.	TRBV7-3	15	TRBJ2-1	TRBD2	CASSPTSGSYNEQFF	TGTGCCAGCAGCCCGACTAGCGGGAGCTACAATGAGCAGTTCTTC
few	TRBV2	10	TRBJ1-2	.	CASSVPGYTF	TGTGCCAGCAGCGTCCCTGGCTACACCTTC
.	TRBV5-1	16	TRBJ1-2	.	CASSRLRAGNGYGYTF	TGCGCCAGCAGCCGGTTAAGGGCAGGGAATGGATATGGCTACACCTTC